Presented here are 14 T cell receptor beta chains from one specimen sequenced in a study of OX40 agonist ivuxolimab in advanced cancers. Here immunoSEQ multiplex PCR was the method, and the copy in TCRdb shows in-frame clones only, minus some. The table has around 31,000 clones, 80% to 90% seen once; the top ten hold 25% to 40%. The material sequenced was CD4+ or CD8+ T cells sorted from blood, taken in a trial of the OX40 agonist ivuxolimab. The source is an adult with an advanced solid tumor such as melanoma, head and neck, liver or kidney cancer.

This clone was found a few times. The chain joins TRBV14 to TRBJ2-1, with D possibly called TRBD1 or TRBD2 (5 bases each). The CDR3 runs to 17 residues. Germline CDR1 is SGHDN and CDR2 is FVKESK. V lost 1 base and J 0 bases, leaving 13 bases between the germline ends. The DNA of the CDR3 is TGTGCCAGCAGCCAAGTTGGGGGTTCCAGCTCCTACAATGAGCAGTTCTTC. This translates into CASSQVGGSSSYNEQFF.

This clone has a single count. The chain uses TRBV27 and TRBJ2-1, with D possibly TRBD1 on 6 matching bases. Germline CDR1 is MNHEY and CDR2 is SMNVEV (reference sequence). Deletions cut 6 bases from V and 4 bases from J, with 13 bases between. The CDR3 contains 14 residues. The CDR3, as DNA: TGTGCCAGCAGCCGAACAGGGAATTACAATGAGCAGTTCTTC. It encodes CASSRTGNYNEQFF.

The chain's CDR3 is CASSGGLAGGQEQYF. The DNA for the CDR3 is TGCGCCAGCAGTGGCGGACTAGCGGGAGGTCAAGAGCAGTACTTC. The J gene is TRBJ2-7, the V gene TRBV10-1, with 14 bases that match TRBD2. This CDR3 spans 15 amino acids. V shed 4 bases, J shed 7 bases, and the junction held 6 bases outside the gene matches. CDR1 and CDR2 (germline): WNHNN, SYGVQD (reference sequence).

This clone was seen just once. This chain uses TRBV5-1 with TRBJ2-1; a possible D gene is TRBD2 (5 bases). The CDR3 extends over 15 amino acids. Between the trimmed V and J ends, which lost 6 bases and 0 bases, there was a span of 13 bases. Germline values: CDR1 SGHRS, CDR2 YFSETQ. The CDR3 reads CASMWTQSSYNEQFF. The CDR3 DNA follows: TGCGCCAGCATGTGGACTCAGAGCTCCTACAATGAGCAGTTCTTC.

The rearrangement joins TRBV14 to TRBJ2-7; D ambiguous. The V end was cut by 2 bases, the J end by 2 bases, with 13 bases between. The CDR3 consists of 15 residues. Per germline, CDR1 SGHDN and CDR2 FVKESK. CDR3 residues: CASSQWGRTTYEQYF. CDR3 nucleotides: TGTGCCAGCAGCCAATGGGGTCGCACGACCTACGAGCAGTACTTC.

The V gene is TRBV5-5, the J gene TRBJ1-1; no clear D. V lost 4 bases and J 5 bases, leaving 12 bases between the germline ends. Per germline, CDR1 SGHKS and CDR2 YYEKEE (reference sequence). The CDR3 totals 13 residues. The CDR3 protein is CASSVSWRTEAFF. DNA for the CDR3: TGTGCCAGCAGCGTGTCCTGGAGGACTGAAGCTTTCTTT.

J is TRBJ2-3 and V is TRBV19; 7 positions match TRBD2. Trimming removed 3 bases from V and 2 bases from J; junction bases left unmatched: 5. The CDR3 length is 15 residues. CDR1 LNHDA and CDR2 SQIVND come from the germline V gene (reference sequence). In DNA form, the CDR3 reads TGTGCCAGTAGTATGACTAGCCTTATCACAGATACGCAGTATTTT. This encodes CASSMTSLITDTQYF.

The chain couples TRBV25-1 to TRBJ2-5; TRBD2 agrees at 7 bases. CDR1 is MGHDK, CDR2 SYGVNS, per germline. The CDR3 sequence is 13 residues long. J was trimmed by 0 bases and V by 8 bases; bases with no gene match: 3. The CDR3 nucleotides are TGTGCCAGCCGAAGCGGGAACCAAGAGACCCAGTACTTC. Its protein is CASRSGNQETQYF. The full variable domain, its missing parts supplied by reference TRBV25-1 and TRBJ2-5, is EADIYQTPRYLVIGTGKKITLECSQTMGHDKMYWYQQDPGMELHLIHYSYGVNSTEKGDLSSESTVSRIRTEHFPLTLESARPSHTSQYLCASRSGNQETQYFGPGTRLLVL.

The chain joins TRBV27 to TRBJ2-7; TRBD2 matches at 11 bases. The CDR3 runs to 16 residues. The ends lost 3 bases at V and 5 bases at J; junction bases unmatched: 9. Per germline, CDR1 MNHEY and CDR2 SMNVEV (reference sequence). CDR3 sequence: CASSFTSGSGLDEQYF. CDR3 DNA sequence: TGTGCCAGCAGTTTCACTAGCGGGAGCGGACTTGACGAGCAGTACTTC.

This clone was counted between two and nine times. V and J are TRBV28 and TRBJ1-1; the D is unclear. The V gene's germline CDR1 is MDHEN and CDR2 SYDVKM. V was shortened by 7 bases and J by 5 bases, with 17 bases between the two germline ends. This CDR3 region has 14 residues. CDR3 protein: CASTPRVRVTEAFF. The CDR3 DNA reads TGTGCCAGCACCCCCCGAGTGAGGGTGACTGAAGCTTTCTTT.

This clone appeared once. This chain links TRBV4-2 with TRBJ2-1, with 7 bases that match TRBD2. The CDR3 has 15 amino acids. V lost 2 bases to trimming and J lost 7 bases; unmatched junction nucleotides: 8. Germline loops: CDR1 LGHNA, CDR2 YNFKEQ. CDR3 sequence (DNA): TGTGCCAGCAGCCAATTAGCGGGTGGGGGGAATGAGCAGTTCTTC. Translation: CASSQLAGGGNEQFF.

The chain uses TRBV7-3 and TRBJ2-1; possible D gene TRBD2, 5 bases. Germline lookup yields CDR1 SGHTA and CDR2 FQGTGA. V shed 0 bases and J shed 10 bases, with 13 bases lying between them. The CDR3 spans 14 residues. CDR3 DNA sequence: TGTGCCAGCAGCTTAACGGCAGGAGGAAACGAGCAGTTCTTC. It translates to CASSLTAGGNEQFF.

As for this clone: The sample has other DNA sequences that encode this CDR3 too. The chain uses TRBV5-1 and TRBJ2-7; D is unclear. Germline CDR1 reads SGHRS; CDR2 reads YFSETQ. This CDR3 region has 11 residues. V dropped 0 bases and J dropped 6 bases, with 4 bases sitting between them. CDR3: CASSLGGEQYF. As DNA, the CDR3 is TGCGCCAGCAGCTTGGGGGGCGAGCAGTACTTC.

A single count supports this clone. J is TRBJ2-7 and V is TRBV2, with D maybe TRBD2 (5 bases). The V and J ends lost 7 bases and 6 bases respectively, with 22 bases between them. The CDR3 totals 15 residues. Germline CDR1 SNHLY, CDR2 FYNNEI. The CDR3, as DNA: TGTGCCAGCACCGAACCGTGGAGGACCCCCCGCGAGCAGTACTTC. Protein: CASTEPWRTPREQYF.